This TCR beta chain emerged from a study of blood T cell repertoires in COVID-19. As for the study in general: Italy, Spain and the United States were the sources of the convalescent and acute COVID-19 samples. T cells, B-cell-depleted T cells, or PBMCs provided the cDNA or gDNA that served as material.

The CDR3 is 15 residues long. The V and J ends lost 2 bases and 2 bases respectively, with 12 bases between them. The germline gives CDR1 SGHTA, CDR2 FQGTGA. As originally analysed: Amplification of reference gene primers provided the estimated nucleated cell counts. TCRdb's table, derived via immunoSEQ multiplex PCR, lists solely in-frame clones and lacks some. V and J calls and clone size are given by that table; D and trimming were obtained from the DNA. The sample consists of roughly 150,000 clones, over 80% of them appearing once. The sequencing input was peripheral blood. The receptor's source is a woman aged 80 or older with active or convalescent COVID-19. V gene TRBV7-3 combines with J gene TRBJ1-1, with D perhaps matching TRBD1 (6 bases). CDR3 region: CASSLSGTFNTEAFF. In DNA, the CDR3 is TGTGCCAGCAGCTTATCCGGGACATTTAACACTGAAGCTTTCTTT.